The sequence of this TCR beta chain was determined in a study of T cell repertoires in cytomegalovirus infection. Study context: Recently identified HLA-C-restricted CMV epitopes were among the peptides used.

Trimming removed 2 bases from V and 3 bases from J, with 13 bases in between. The CDR3 runs to 15 residues. In germline, CDR1 is SEHNR, CDR2 FQNEAQ (reference sequence). This clonotype was found a few times. What it recognizes is unknown. TCRdb re-analysed the reads in MiXCR, keeping a single row per CDR3 protein. The sample includes some 940,000 distinct CDR3 sequences, less than 35% of them seen just once. This sequence joins TRBV7-9 and TRBJ1-1, with D possibly TRBD1 on 6 matching bases. This TCR came from a human donor in good health (CMV status not recorded). Some clones in this sample may be carry-over from other donors' samples. The sample in question was cultured CD8+ T cells from PBMCs, obtained from culture after CMV antigen stimulation. In DNA form, the CDR3 reads TGTGCCAGCAGCTTAATTCAGGGGCCGTACACTGAAGCTTTCTTT. Encoded protein: CASSLIQGPYTEAFF.